The clone carrying this T cell receptor beta chain came up many times. Deletions cut 2 bases from V and 1 base from J, with 3 bases between. The CDR3 is 13 amino acids. Germline V gene lookup returns CDR1 KGHSH and CDR2 LQKENI. TCRdb independently ran MiXCR on the 5' RACE reads; one entry per CDR3 protein. Among more than 25,000 distinct CDR3 sequences, about 4.5% were seen once, and the ten largest hold approximately 6%. The data are from a study of early T cells in non-severe SARS-CoV-2 infection. Sample: whole blood, taken at baseline. The chain links TRBV18 to TRBJ1-5; D call uncertain. This sequence originates from an adult who was a healthcare worker with PCR-confirmed SARS-CoV-2 infection or an uninfected control (not recorded which). The CDR3 nucleotides read TGTGCCAGCTCACCAGACAGCAATCAGCCCCAGCATTTT. Protein product: CASSPDSNQPQHF.